This T cell receptor beta chain was documented in a study of shared clonotypes between healthy human individuals. Study at large: The composition of the donors was a couple of women and a few men aged 18 to 49.

Sequencing used immunoSEQ multiplex PCR; TCRdb keeps in-frame clones, though not all of them. The data show some 2.3 million clones, with 93% seen just once and about 0.41% held by the top ten. Notes on this clone: Its specificity is unknown.

Study-wide points: It was only blood that was sampled, and tissue repertoires likely differ. When compared with the clonotypes that were shared by all four sorted-subset donors, the non-shared clonotypes turned out to have lower generation probabilities.

V shed 2 bases, J shed 3 bases, and the junction held 3 bases outside the gene matches. Germline CDR1 and CDR2: SGHDT and YYEEEE. The CDR3 extends over 14 amino acids. Recent vaccinations or acute infections were absent in the healthy HIV-negative adult donors. The sequence was obtained from a young man in good health. Some clones in this sample may be carry-over from other donors' samples. The sample was naive CD4+ T cells from PBMCs. The subset denotes: CD45RA+ positively selected. The gene calls are TRBV5-6 and TRBJ2-7; 9 bases fit TRBD2. The CDR3 region is CASSFLAGSYEQYF. The CDR3 DNA sequence: TGTGCCAGCAGCTTTCTAGCGGGAAGCTACGAGCAGTACTTC.